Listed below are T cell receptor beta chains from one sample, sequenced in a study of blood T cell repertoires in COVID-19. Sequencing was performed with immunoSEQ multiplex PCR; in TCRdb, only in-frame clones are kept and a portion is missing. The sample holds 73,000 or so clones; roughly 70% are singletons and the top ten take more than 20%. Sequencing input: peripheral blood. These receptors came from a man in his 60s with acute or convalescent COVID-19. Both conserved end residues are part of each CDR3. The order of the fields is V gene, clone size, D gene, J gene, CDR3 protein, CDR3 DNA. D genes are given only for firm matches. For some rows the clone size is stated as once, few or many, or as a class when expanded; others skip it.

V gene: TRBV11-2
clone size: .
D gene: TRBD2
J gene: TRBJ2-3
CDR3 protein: CASSYRAGGSTDTQYF
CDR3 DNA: TGTGCCAGCAGCTACCGAGCGGGGGGTAGCACAGATACGCAGTATTTT

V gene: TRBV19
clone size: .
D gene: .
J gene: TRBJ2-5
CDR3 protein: CASSIPSGGETQYF
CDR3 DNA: TGTGCCAGTAGTATTCCTTCCGGGGGTGAGACCCAGTACTTC

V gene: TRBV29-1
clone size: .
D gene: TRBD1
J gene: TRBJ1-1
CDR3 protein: CSVDGKSTGHAMNTEAFF
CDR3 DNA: TGCAGCGTTGATGGGAAGTCGACAGGGCATGCGATGAACACTGAAGCTTTCTTT

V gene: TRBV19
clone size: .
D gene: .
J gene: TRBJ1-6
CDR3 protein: CASSYVTGNDNSPLHF
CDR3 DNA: TGTGCCAGTAGTTACGTCACAGGGAACGACAATTCACCCCTCCACTTT

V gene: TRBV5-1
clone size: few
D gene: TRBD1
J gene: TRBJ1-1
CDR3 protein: CASSRQGSSTEAFF
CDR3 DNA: TGCGCCAGCAGCCGACAGGGGTCCTCCACTGAAGCTTTCTTT

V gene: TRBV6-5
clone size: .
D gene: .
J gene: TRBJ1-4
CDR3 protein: CASSYRRGHEKLFF
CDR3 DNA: TGTGCCAGCAGTTACCGCAGGGGCCATGAAAAACTGTTTTTT

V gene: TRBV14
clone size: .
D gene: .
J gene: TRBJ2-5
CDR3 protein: CASSQNRPDGGETQYF
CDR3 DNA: TGTGCCAGCAGCCAAAACCGTCCGGACGGAGGGGAGACCCAGTACTTC

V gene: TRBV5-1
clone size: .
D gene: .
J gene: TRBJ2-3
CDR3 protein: CASSLADSSTDTQYF
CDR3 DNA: TGCGCCAGCAGCCTCGCGGACAGTTCCACAGATACGCAGTATTTT

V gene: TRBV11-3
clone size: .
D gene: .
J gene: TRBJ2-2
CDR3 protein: CASSLGQAGTGELFF
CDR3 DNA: TGTGCCAGCAGCTTAGGGCAGGCAGGAACCGGGGAGCTGTTTTTT

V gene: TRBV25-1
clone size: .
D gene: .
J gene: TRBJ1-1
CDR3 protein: CASSEVGDTEAFF
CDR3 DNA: TGTGCCAGCAGTGAAGTAGGGGACACTGAAGCTTTCTTT

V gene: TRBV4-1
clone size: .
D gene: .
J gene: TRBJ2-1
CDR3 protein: CASSQDVSSYNEQFF
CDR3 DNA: TGCGCCAGCAGCCAAGATGTGAGCTCCTACAATGAGCAGTTCTTC

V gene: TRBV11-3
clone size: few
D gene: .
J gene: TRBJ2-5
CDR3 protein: CASSFNSQETQYF
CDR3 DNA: TGTGCCAGCAGCTTTAACAGCCAAGAGACCCAGTACTTC

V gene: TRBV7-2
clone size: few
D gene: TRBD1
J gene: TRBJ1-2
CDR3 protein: CASSLKGQGSGGYTF
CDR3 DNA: TGTGCCAGCAGCTTGAAAGGACAGGGATCGGGAGGCTACACCTTC

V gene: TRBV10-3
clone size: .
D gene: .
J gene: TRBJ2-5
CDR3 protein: CATWDRDKEETQYF
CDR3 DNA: TGTGCCACGTGGGATAGGGACAAAGAAGAGACCCAGTACTTC

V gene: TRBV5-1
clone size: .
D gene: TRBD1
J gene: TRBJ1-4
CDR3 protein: CASSQGQGAGEKLFF
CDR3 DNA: TGCGCCAGCAGCCAAGGACAGGGGGCGGGCGAAAAACTGTTTTTT

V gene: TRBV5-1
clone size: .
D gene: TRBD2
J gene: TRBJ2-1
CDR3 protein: CASSLALLADAVDEQFF
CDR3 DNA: TGCGCCAGCAGCTTGGCCCTCCTAGCGGACGCGGTAGATGAGCAGTTCTTC

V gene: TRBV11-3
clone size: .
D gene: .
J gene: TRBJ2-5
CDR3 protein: CASSLFREETQYF
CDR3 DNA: TGTGCCAGCAGCTTATTCAGGGAAGAGACCCAGTACTTC

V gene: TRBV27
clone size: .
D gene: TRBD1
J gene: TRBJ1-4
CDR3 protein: CASSHTDDRDEKLFF
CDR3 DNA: TGTGCCAGCAGCCATACCGATGACAGGGATGAAAAACTGTTTTTT

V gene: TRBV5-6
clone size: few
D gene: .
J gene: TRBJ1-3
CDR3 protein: CASSLDYTLSGNTIYF
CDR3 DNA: TGTGCCAGCAGCTTGGATTACACCCTCTCTGGAAACACCATATATTTT

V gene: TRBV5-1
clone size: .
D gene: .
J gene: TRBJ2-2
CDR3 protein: CASSADGSGTGELFF
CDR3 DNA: TGCGCCAGCAGCGCTGATGGTAGTGGCACCGGGGAGCTGTTTTTT

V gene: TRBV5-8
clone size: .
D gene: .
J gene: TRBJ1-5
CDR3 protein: CASWGRYQPQHF
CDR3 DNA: TGTGCCAGCTGGGGCAGGTATCAGCCCCAGCATTTT

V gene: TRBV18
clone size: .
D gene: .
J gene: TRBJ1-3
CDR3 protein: CASSITALSGNTIYF
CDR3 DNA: TGTGCCAGCTCGATAACAGCTCTCTCTGGAAACACCATATATTTT

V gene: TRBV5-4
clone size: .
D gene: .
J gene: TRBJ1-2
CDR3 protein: CASGGVGNPVDGYTF
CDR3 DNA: TGTGCCAGCGGGGGCGTAGGTAACCCGGTGGACGGCTACACCTTC

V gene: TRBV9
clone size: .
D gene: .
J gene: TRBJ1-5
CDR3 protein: CASLIGLKGVPQHF
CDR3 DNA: TGTGCATCTCTTATTGGGCTTAAAGGGGTGCCCCAGCATTTT

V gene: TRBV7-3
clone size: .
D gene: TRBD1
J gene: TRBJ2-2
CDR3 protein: CASSLGTGLDTGELFF
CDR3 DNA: TGTGCCAGCAGTCTAGGGACAGGGCTCGACACCGGGGAGCTGTTTTTT